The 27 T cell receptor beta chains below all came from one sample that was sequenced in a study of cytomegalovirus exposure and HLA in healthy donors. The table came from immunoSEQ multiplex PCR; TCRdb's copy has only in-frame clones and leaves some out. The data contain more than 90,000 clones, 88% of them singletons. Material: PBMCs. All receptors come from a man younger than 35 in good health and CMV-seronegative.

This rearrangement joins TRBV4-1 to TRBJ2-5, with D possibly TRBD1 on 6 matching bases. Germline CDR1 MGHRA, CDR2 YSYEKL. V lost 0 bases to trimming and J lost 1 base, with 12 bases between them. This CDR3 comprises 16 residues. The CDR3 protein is CASSQDSRGLQETQYF. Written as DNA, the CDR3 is TGCGCCAGCAGCCAAGACAGCAGGGGCCTCCAAGAGACCCAGTACTTC.

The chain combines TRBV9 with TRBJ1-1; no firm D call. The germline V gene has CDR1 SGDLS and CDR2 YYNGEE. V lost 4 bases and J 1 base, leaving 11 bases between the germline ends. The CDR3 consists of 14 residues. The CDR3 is CASSPRRENTEAFF. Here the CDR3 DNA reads TGTGCCAGCAGCCCGAGGAGAGAGAACACTGAAGCTTTCTTT.

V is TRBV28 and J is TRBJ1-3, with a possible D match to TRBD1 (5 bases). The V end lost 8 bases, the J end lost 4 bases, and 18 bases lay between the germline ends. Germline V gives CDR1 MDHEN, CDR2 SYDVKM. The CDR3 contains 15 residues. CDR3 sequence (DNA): TGTGCCAGCCTAAGCGGGGGACCCAAAGGAAACACCATATATTTT. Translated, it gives CASLSGGPKGNTIYF.

The CDR3 region is CATSNSRGLGEKLFF. DNA for the CDR3: TGTGCCACCAGCAACTCCCGGGGGTTAGGTGAAAAACTGTTTTTT. The chain combines TRBV15 with TRBJ1-4; D perhaps matches TRBD1 (5 bases). Trimming took 4 bases from V and 7 from J, leaving 16 bases between them. This CDR3 contains 15 residues. Germline V gene lookup returns CDR1 LNHNV and CDR2 YYDKDF (reference sequence).

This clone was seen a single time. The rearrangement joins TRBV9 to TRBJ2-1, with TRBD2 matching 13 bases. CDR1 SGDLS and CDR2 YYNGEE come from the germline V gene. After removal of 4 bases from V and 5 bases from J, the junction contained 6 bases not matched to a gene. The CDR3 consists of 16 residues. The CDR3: CASSPRGTSGNNEQFF. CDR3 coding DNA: TGTGCCAGCAGCCCGCGAGGGACTAGCGGGAACAATGAGCAGTTCTTC.

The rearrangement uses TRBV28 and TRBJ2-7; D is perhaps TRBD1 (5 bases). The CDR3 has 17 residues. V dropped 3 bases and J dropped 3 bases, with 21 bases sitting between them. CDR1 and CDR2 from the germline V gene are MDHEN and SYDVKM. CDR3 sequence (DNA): TGTGCCAGCAGTTTTCACCTCTCAATTGGACACCGCTACGAGCAGTACTTC. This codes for CASSFHLSIGHRYEQYF.

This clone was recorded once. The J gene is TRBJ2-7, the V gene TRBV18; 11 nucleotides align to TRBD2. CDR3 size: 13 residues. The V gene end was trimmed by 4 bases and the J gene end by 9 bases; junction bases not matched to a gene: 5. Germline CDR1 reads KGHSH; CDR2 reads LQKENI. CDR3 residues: CASSLGLAESQYF. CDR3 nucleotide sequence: TGTGCCAGCTCACTGGGACTAGCGGAGTCGCAGTACTTC.

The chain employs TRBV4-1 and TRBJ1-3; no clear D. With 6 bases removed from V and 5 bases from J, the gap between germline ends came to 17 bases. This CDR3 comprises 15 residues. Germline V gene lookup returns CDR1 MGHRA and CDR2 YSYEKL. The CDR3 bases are TGCGCCAGCAGGTCTACGGGAGGGCTTCGAAACACCATATATTTT. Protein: CASRSTGGLRNTIYF.

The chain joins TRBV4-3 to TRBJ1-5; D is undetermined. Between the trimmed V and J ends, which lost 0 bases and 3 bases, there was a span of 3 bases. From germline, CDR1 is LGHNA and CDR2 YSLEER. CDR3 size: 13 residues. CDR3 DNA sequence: TGCGCCAGCAGCCAAGATCACAATCAGCCCCAGCATTTT. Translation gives CASSQDHNQPQHF.

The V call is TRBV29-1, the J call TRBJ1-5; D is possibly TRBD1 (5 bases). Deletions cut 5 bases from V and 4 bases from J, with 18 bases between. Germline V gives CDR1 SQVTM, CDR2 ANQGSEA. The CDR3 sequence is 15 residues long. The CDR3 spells CSVIFQGYGNQPQHF. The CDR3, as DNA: TGCAGCGTTATATTCCAGGGCTACGGGAATCAGCCCCAGCATTTT.

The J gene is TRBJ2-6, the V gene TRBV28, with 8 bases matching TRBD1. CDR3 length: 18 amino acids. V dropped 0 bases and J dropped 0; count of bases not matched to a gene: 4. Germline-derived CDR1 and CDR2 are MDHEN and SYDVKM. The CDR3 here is CASSLWGQDSSGANVLTF. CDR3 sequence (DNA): TGTGCCAGCAGTTTATGGGGACAGGACAGCTCTGGGGCCAACGTCCTGACTTTC.

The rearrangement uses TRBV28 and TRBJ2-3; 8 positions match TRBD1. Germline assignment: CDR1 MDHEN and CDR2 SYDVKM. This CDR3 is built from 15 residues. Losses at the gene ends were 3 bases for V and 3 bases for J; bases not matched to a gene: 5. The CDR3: CASSFGGQETDTQYF. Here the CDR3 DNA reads TGTGCCAGCAGTTTTGGGGGACAGGAAACAGATACGCAGTATTTT.

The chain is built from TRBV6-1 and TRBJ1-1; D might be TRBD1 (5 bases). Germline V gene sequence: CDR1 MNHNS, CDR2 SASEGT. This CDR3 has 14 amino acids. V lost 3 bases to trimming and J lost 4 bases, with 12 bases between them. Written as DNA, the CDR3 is TGTGCCAGCAGTGATCAGACAGCAGTCACTGAAGCTTTCTTT. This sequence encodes CASSDQTAVTEAFF.

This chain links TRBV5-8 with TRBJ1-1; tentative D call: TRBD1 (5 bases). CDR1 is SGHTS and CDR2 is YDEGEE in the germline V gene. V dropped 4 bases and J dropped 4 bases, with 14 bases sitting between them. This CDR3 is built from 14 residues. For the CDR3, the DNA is TGTGCCAGCAGCCCAAGTAGAAGGGGCACTGAAGCTTTCTTT. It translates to CASSPSRRGTEAFF.

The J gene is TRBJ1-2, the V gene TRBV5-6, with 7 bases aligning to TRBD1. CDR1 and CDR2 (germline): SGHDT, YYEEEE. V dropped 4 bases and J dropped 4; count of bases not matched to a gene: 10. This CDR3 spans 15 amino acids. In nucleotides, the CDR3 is TGTGCCAGCAGCCCCGAGCGACAGGGAAGCTATGGCTACACCTTC. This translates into CASSPERQGSYGYTF.

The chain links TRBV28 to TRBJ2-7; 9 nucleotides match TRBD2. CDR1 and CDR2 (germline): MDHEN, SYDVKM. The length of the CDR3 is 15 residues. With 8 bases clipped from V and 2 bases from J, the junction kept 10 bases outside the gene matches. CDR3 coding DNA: TGTGCCAGCGAAACCGGACTAGCGCCAACCTACGAGCAGTACTTC. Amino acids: CASETGLAPTYEQYF. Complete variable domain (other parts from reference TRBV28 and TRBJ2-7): DVKVTQSSRYLVKRTGEKVFLECVQDMDHENMFWYRQDPGLGLRLIYFSYDVKMKEKGDIPEGYSVSREKKERFSLILESASTNQTSMYLCASETGLAPTYEQYFGPGTRLTVT.

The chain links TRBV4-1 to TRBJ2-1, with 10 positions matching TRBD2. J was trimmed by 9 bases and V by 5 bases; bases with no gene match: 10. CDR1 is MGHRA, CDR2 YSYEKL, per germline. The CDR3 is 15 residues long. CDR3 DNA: TGCGCCAGCAGCAGGGGACTAGCGACCTATGGTGAGCAGTTCTTC. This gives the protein CASSRGLATYGEQFF.

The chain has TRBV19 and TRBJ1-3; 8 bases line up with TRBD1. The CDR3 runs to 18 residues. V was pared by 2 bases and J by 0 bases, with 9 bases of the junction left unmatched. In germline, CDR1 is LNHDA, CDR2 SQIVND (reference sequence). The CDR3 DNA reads TGTGCCAGTAGTATATTCGGGGGGACAGGAAACTCTGGAAACACCATATATTTT. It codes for CASSIFGGTGNSGNTIYF. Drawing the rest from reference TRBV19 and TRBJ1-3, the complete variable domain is DGGITQSPKYLFRKEGQNVTLSCEQNLNHDAMYWYRQDPGQGLRLIYYSQIVNDFQKGDIAEGYSVSREKKESFPLTVTSAQKNPTAFYLCASSIFGGTGNSGNTIYFGEGSWLTVV.

The CDR3 region is CASSLDIEETQYF. The CDR3 DNA reads TGTGCCAGCAGCTTGGACATTGAAGAGACCCAGTACTTC. The chain is built from TRBV5-6 and TRBJ2-5, with unresolved D. Looked up from germline, CDR1 is SGHDT and CDR2 is YYEEEE. The CDR3 is made up of 13 amino acids. Between the trimmed V and J ends, which lost 0 bases and 3 bases, there was a span of 6 bases.

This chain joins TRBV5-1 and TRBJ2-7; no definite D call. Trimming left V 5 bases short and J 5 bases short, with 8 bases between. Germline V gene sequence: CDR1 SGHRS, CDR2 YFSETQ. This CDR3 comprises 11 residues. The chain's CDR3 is CASRVADEQYF. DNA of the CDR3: TGCGCCAGCAGGGTAGCTGACGAGCAGTACTTC. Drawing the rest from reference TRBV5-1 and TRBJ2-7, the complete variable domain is KAGVTQTPRYLIKTRGQQVTLSCSPISGHRSVSWYQQTPGQGLQFLFEYFSETQRNKGNFPGRFSGRQFSNSRSEMNVSTLELGDSALYLCASRVADEQYFGPGTRLTVT.

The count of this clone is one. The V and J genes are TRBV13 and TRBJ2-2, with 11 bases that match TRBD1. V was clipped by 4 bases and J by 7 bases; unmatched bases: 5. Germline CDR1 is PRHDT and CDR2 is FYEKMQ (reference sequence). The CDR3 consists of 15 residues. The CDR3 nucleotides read TGTGCCAGCAGCTCGGACAGGGGGCGAGACGGGGAGCTGTTTTTT. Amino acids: CASSSDRGRDGELFF.

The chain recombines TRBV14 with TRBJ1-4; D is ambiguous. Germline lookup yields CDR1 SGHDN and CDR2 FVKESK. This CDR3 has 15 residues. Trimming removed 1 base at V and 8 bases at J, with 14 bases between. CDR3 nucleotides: TGTGCCAGCAGCCAAGCAGTGGCACCCGTCGAAAAACTGTTTTTT. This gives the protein CASSQAVAPVEKLFF.

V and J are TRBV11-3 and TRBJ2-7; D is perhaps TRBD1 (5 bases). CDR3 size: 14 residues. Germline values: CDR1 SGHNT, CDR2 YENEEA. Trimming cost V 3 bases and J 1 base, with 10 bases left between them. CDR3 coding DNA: TGTGCCAGCAGCTTCCCTGGGGCATCCTACGAGCAGTACTTC. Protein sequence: CASSFPGASYEQYF. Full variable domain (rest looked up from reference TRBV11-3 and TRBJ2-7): EAGVVQSPRYKIIEKKQPVAFWCNPISGHNTLYWYLQNLGQGPELLIRYENEEAVDDSQLPKDRFSAERLKGVDSTLKIQPAELGDSAVYLCASSFPGASYEQYFGPGTRLTVT.

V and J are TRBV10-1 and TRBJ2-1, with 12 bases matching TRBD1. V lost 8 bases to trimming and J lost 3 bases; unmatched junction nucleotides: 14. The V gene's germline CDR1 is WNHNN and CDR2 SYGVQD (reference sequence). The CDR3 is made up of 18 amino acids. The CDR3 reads CASGDRGLIGTSYNEQFF. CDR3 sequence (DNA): TGCGCCAGCGGGGACAGGGGGCTTATCGGGACTAGCTACAATGAGCAGTTCTTC.

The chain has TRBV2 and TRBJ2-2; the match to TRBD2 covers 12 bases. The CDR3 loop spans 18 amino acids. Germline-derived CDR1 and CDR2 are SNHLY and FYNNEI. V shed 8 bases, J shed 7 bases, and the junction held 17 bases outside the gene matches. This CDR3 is CASGEGPLAGGQGGELFF. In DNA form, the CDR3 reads TGTGCCAGCGGAGAAGGGCCTCTAGCGGGAGGGCAGGGCGGGGAGCTGTTTTTT.

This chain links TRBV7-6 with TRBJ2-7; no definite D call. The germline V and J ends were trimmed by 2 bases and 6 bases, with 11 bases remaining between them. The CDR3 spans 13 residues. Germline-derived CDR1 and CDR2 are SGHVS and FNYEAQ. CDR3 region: CASSLSGYGEQYF. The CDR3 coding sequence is TGTGCCAGCAGCTTATCCGGGTACGGCGAGCAGTACTTC.

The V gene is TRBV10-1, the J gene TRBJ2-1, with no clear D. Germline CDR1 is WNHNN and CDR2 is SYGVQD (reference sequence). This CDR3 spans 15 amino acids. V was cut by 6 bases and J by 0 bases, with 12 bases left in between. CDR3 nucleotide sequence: TGCGCCAGCAGCCGATCAATTAGCTCCTACAATGAGCAGTTCTTC. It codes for CASSRSISSYNEQFF.